What follows are 25 T cell receptor beta chains derived from one specimen sequenced in a study of blood T cell repertoires in COVID-19. Assay: immunoSEQ multiplex PCR; the TCRdb copy retains only in-frame clones and omits some. The sample lists 150,000 or so clones, 75% to 80% occurring once. Sequencing was carried out using peripheral blood. Every receptor here comes from a man older than 75 with acute or convalescent COVID-19.

J is TRBJ1-5 and V is TRBV10-2, with 12 bases identical to TRBD1. J was trimmed by 5 bases and V by 6 bases; bases with no gene match: 5. CDR3 length: 15 amino acids. Germline V lookup: CDR1 WSHSY, CDR2 SAAADI. This chain's CDR3 is CASRGQGAGYQPQHF. In DNA, the CDR3 is TGCGCCAGCAGGGGACAGGGGGCAGGGTATCAGCCCCAGCATTTT.

The chain is built from TRBV3-1 (or the pseudogene TRBV3-2) and TRBJ1-2, with D possibly TRBD1 on 6 matching bases. Germline V CDR1 and CDR2: LGHDT, YNNKEL (reference sequence). The CDR3 is made up of 17 amino acids. The ends were cut back, 0 bases at V and 6 bases at J, with 20 bases in the middle. CDR3 nucleotide sequence: TGTGCCAGCAGCCAAGATTGGGAGACAGGAGGAAGACATGGCTACACCTTC. Protein: CASSQDWETGGRHGYTF.

V is TRBV6-5 and J is TRBJ1-1, with D possibly TRBD1 on 6 matching bases. Germline V gene data show CDR1 as MNHEY and CDR2 as SVGAGI. The V gene lost 8 bases and the J gene lost 5 bases, with 18 bases spanning the gap. The CDR3 consists of 14 residues. CDR3 residues: CASASRGPGTEAFF. CDR3 in DNA: TGTGCCAGCGCCAGCAGGGGCCCGGGGACTGAAGCTTTCTTT.

Concerning this clone itself: Because the CDR3 is missing its conserved closing phenylalanine or tryptophan, this is likely a read error. The DNA is omitted, as the CDR3 cannot be located on it reliably, and the CDR3 follows TCRdb's listing. The rearrangement uses TRBV28 and TRBJ1-2; the D call in the table, TRBD1, was not verified against the DNA. From its first to its last residue, the CDR3 has 11 amino acids. CDR1 is MDHEN, CDR2 SYDVKM, per germline. CDR3 amino acids: CASRGTGKVVT.

The chain joins TRBV28 to TRBJ1-2; no definite D call. The CDR3 extends over 13 amino acids. V gave up 7 bases and J gave up 6 bases, with 15 bases separating them. The V gene's germline CDR1 is MDHEN and CDR2 SYDVKM. CDR3: CASNPVGAHGYTF. CDR3 DNA sequence: TGTGCCAGCAACCCGGTTGGAGCGCATGGCTACACCTTC.

The V call is TRBV24-1, the J call TRBJ1-1; 7 bases are shared with TRBD1. There are 15 residues in the CDR3. From germline, CDR1 is KGHDR and CDR2 SFDVKD. Trimming at V came to 5 bases and at J to 0 bases, leaving 5 bases not matched to a gene. For the CDR3, the DNA is TGTGCCACCAGTGCCGCAGGGACAGTGAACACTGAAGCTTTCTTT. This translates into CATSAAGTVNTEAFF.

The chain carries TRBV28 and TRBJ2-7; 7 bases align to TRBD2. Germline-derived CDR1 and CDR2 are MDHEN and SYDVKM. CDR3 length equals 15 residues. V lost 5 bases, J lost 2 bases, and 9 bases stayed unmatched. The CDR3 sequence: CASSSRGVKAYEQYV. DNA for the CDR3: TGTGCCAGCAGTAGTCGGGGGGTTAAAGCCTACGAGCAGTACGTC.

The J gene is TRBJ1-2, the V gene TRBV29-1; 9 bases fit TRBD1. The germline CDR1 and CDR2 sequences are SQVTM and ANQGSEA. The J segment lost 6 bases and the V segment lost 4 bases, leaving 6 bases of the junction unmatched. The CDR3 totals 13 residues. As DNA, the CDR3 is TGCAGCGTTGCCGAAAGACAGGGGGATGGCTACACCTTC. Translated: CSVAERQGDGYTF. Full variable domain (remainder filled in from reference TRBV29-1 and TRBJ1-2): SAVISQKPSRDICQRGTSLTIQCQVDSQVTMMFWYRQQPGQSLTLIATANQGSEATYESGFVIDKFPISRPNLTFSTLTVSNMSPEDSSIYLCSVAERQGDGYTFGSGTRLTVV.

The V call is TRBV12-3 or TRBV12-4, the J call TRBJ1-2, with D possibly being TRBD1 (5 bases). This CDR3 spans 13 amino acids. V gave up 7 bases and J gave up 4 bases, with 13 bases separating them. In nucleotides, the CDR3 is TGTGCCAGCAACAACGACAGCCCCTATGGCTACACCTTC. Its translation: CASNNDSPYGYTF.

This clone has only one observation. This sequence joins TRBV19 and TRBJ1-4; 9 bases agree with TRBD1. Germline loops: CDR1 LNHDA, CDR2 SQIVND (reference sequence). The CDR3 is made up of 15 amino acids. Unmatched junction bases numbered 7, after V lost 5 bases and J lost 6 bases. In DNA, the CDR3 is TGTGCCAGTAGTCTACCGGGACAGGGCGATGAAAAACTGTTTTTT. It is translated as CASSLPGQGDEKLFF.

J is TRBJ1-1 and V is TRBV19, with 9 bases aligning to TRBD1. The V and J ends lost 5 bases and 6 bases, in that order; junction bases with no gene match: 7. CDR1 and CDR2 (germline): LNHDA, SQIVND (reference sequence). This CDR3 is 14 amino acids long. The CDR3 bases are TGTGCCAGTAGTGGCAAGAGACAGGGGGCTGAAGCTTTCTTT. Residues: CASSGKRQGAEAFF.

The V gene is TRBV6-4, the J gene TRBJ1-1, with a weak D call TRBD1 (5 bases). This CDR3 region has 13 residues. In germline, CDR1 is MRHNA, CDR2 SNTAGT. Trimming pared 6 bases from V and 1 base from J, leaving 9 bases between. In nucleotides, the CDR3 is TGTGCCAGCAGGAGACAGACGAACACTGAAGCTTTCTTT. Amino acid sequence: CASRRQTNTEAFF.

J is TRBJ2-5 and V is TRBV7-9, with unresolved D. Trimming removed 7 bases at V and 4 bases at J, with 10 bases between. Germline-derived CDR1 and CDR2 are SEHNR and FQNEAQ (reference sequence). The CDR3 runs to 12 residues. The CDR3 sequence: CASTSPIETQYF. The CDR3 DNA reads as TGTGCCAGCACCTCCCCTATAGAGACCCAGTACTTC.

J is TRBJ1-1 and V is TRBV7-9; a possible D gene is TRBD1 (5 bases). CDR1 and CDR2 from the germline V gene are SEHNR and FQNEAQ (reference sequence). Trimming removed 1 base at V and 6 bases at J, with 15 bases between. There are 15 residues in the CDR3. The chain's CDR3 is CASSLGSGFGAEAFF. The CDR3 DNA reads as TGTGCCAGCAGCTTAGGGTCAGGGTTCGGCGCTGAAGCTTTCTTT.

The chain combines TRBV28 with TRBJ1-5, with 8 bases identical to TRBD1. The length of the CDR3 is 14 residues. J lost 7 bases, V lost 6 bases, and 8 bases had no gene match. Per germline, CDR1 MDHEN and CDR2 SYDVKM. The CDR3 coding sequence is TGTGCCAGCAGCCCGGGACAGGAGTGGCAGCCCCAGCATTTT. Translating it yields CASSPGQEWQPQHF.

Written as DNA, the CDR3 is TGCGCCAGCAGCTTAGAACAGGTATTGTTCTTC. It is translated as CASSLEQVLFF. The chain couples TRBV5-1 to TRBJ2-1; D perhaps matches TRBD1 (5 bases). The CDR3 totals 11 residues. Germline V gene lookup returns CDR1 SGHRS and CDR2 YFSETQ. V was shortened by 2 bases and J by 15 bases, with 12 bases between the two germline ends.

The rearrangement uses TRBV11-3 and TRBJ2-7, with a weak D call TRBD1 (6 bases). V lost 1 base and J 0 bases, leaving 7 bases between the germline ends. Germline V gene data show CDR1 as SGHNT and CDR2 as YENEEA. The CDR3 is 14 residues long. The CDR3 region is CASSLGGPSYEQYF. The DNA of the CDR3 is TGTGCCAGCAGCTTAGGGGGGCCCTCCTACGAGCAGTACTTC. Together with reference TRBV11-3 and TRBJ2-7, the CDR3 gives the full variable domain: EAGVVQSPRYKIIEKKQPVAFWCNPISGHNTLYWYLQNLGQGPELLIRYENEEAVDDSQLPKDRFSAERLKGVDSTLKIQPAELGDSAVYLCASSLGGPSYEQYFGPGTRLTVT.

The chain recombines TRBV5-1 with TRBJ2-3, with 14 nucleotides matching TRBD2. Germline V gene data show CDR1 as SGHRS and CDR2 as YFSETQ. The CDR3 contains 18 residues. Trimming removed 3 bases from V and 4 bases from J; junction bases left unmatched: 10. The CDR3 DNA follows: TGCGCCAGCAGCTGGGGGACTAGCGGGGGATACTTCCCAGATACGCAGTATTTT. It codes for CASSWGTSGGYFPDTQYF.

This chain connects TRBV11-3 to TRBJ2-5; 9 positions agree with TRBD1. The junction had 4 bases not matched to a gene; V was cut back by 5 bases and J by 3 bases. Germline CDR1 reads SGHNT; CDR2 reads YENEEA. This CDR3 region has 14 residues. The CDR3 reads CASSTDRGKETQYF. CDR3 nucleotides: TGTGCCAGCAGCACTGACAGGGGGAAAGAGACCCAGTACTTC. The whole variable domain, remainder taken from reference TRBV11-3 and TRBJ2-5, is EAGVVQSPRYKIIEKKQPVAFWCNPISGHNTLYWYLQNLGQGPELLIRYENEEAVDDSQLPKDRFSAERLKGVDSTLKIQPAELGDSAVYLCASSTDRGKETQYFGPGTRLLVL.

The chain carries TRBV11-3 and TRBJ2-5; 9 positions agree with TRBD2. Germline trimming cut 5 bases from V and 2 bases from J; bases unmatched to any gene: 15. This CDR3 has 18 residues. Germline V gives CDR1 SGHNT, CDR2 YENEEA. CDR3 nucleotide sequence: TGTGCCAGCAGCCAACCGTCCCGGGCTAGCGGGAATCAAGAGACCCAGTACTTC. This gives the protein CASSQPSRASGNQETQYF.

This clone was seen only a few times. The V call is TRBV5-6, the J call TRBJ2-2; D possibly corresponds to TRBD2 (6 bases). Germline loops: CDR1 SGHDT, CDR2 YYEEEE. The CDR3 sequence is 14 residues long. V dropped 5 bases and J dropped 6 bases, with 14 bases sitting between them. The DNA for the CDR3 is TGTGCCAGCAGGACGGGGGAAGGGGCCGGGGAGCTGTTTTTT. Translated: CASRTGEGAGELFF.

This clone was found a few times. The CDR3 DNA follows: TGTGCCAGTAGTTGGGTAGCGGGGGGCGGAGCAGATACGCAGTATTTT. As protein: CASSWVAGGGADTQYF. This chain uses TRBV19 with TRBJ2-3; 10 bases fit TRBD2. The CDR3 is 16 residues long. Per the germline V gene, CDR1 is LNHDA and CDR2 is SQIVND (reference sequence). V shed 5 bases and J 4 bases; nucleotides not matched to a gene: 9.

This rearrangement joins TRBV4-1 to TRBJ1-2; 9 bases fit TRBD1. The germline V gene has CDR1 MGHRA and CDR2 YSYEKL. CDR3 length: 15 amino acids. V was clipped by 0 bases and J by 7 bases; unmatched bases: 6. The CDR3 reads CASSQEGTGWGGYTF. The DNA of the CDR3 is TGCGCCAGCAGCCAAGAGGGGACAGGGTGGGGTGGCTACACCTTC.

The rearrangement joins TRBV11-2 to TRBJ2-3; no clear D. Germline assignment: CDR1 SGHAT and CDR2 FQNNGV. CDR3 length: 17 amino acids. The V and J ends lost 0 bases and 0 bases respectively, with 13 bases between them. Here the CDR3 DNA reads TGTGCCAGCAGCTTAGATTGGCGGAGCCCTAGCACAGATACGCAGTATTTT. Protein sequence: CASSLDWRSPSTDTQYF.

The J gene is TRBJ1-1, the V gene TRBV5-4, with 7 bases lining up with TRBD1. Germline trimming cut 2 bases from V and 6 bases from J; bases unmatched to any gene: 4. The CDR3 spans 13 residues. The germline V gene encodes CDR1 SGHNT and CDR2 YYREEE (reference sequence). The CDR3 here is CASSFTGVAEAFF. CDR3 DNA sequence: TGTGCCAGCAGCTTCACAGGGGTAGCTGAAGCTTTCTTT.